This T cell receptor beta chain was recorded in a study of T cells in Graves' hyperthyroidism and ophthalmopathy. Study results and limitations: Ophthalmopathy onset followed model prediction by a median around six months.

This CDR3 comprises 14 residues. Deletions cut 8 bases from V and 3 bases from J, with 16 bases between. Germline CDR1 is MGHDK and CDR2 is SYGVNS. For this clonotype: Its target is not known.

RNA transcripts served as the template for amplifying TCR beta CDR3 regions. A first-round RT-PCR of the TCR CDR3 used the HTBI primer set. TCRdb re-called the multiplex PCR reads through MiXCR, storing one row per CDR3 protein. The table includes some 270,000 distinct CDR3 sequences, approximately 15% detected once. This TCR was recovered from a woman in her forties with Graves' hyperthyroidism. The gene calls are TRBV25-1 and TRBJ1-1; a weak D match, TRBD1 (5 bases). Sequenced input: blood. The CDR3 DNA is TGTGCCAGCTCGCAGACGGGGGTATACACTGAAGCTTTCTTT. This codes for CASSQTGVYTEAFF. The complete variable domain, with remaining parts taken from reference TRBV25-1 and TRBJ1-1, reads EADIYQTPRYLVIGTGKKITLECSQTMGHDKMYWYQQDPGMELHLIHYSYGVNSTEKGDLSSESTVSRIRTEHFPLTLESARPSHTSQYLCASSQTGVYTEAFFGQGTRLTVV.